This T cell receptor beta chain emerged from a study of T cell responses to AZD1222 COVID-19 vaccine. Findings of the study overall: Compared with day 0, the breadth and depth of the Spike-specific TCR repertoire rose significantly after two doses of AZD1222.

The assay was immunoSEQ multiplex PCR, and TCRdb's table has in-frame clones only and misses some. The top ten clones hold about an eighth of a sample with about 94,000 clones, roughly 90% of them seen once. Worth noting for this clone: What it binds is not known.

Sequenced here: peripheral blood, sampled on day 0 of AZD1222 vaccination. This sequence was found in an adult in good health.

The CDR3 sequence: CSVSSGNTEAFF. The CDR3 region has the DNA TGCAGCGTCTCCTCCGGGAACACTGAAGCTTTCTTT. The rearrangement links TRBV29-1 to TRBJ1-1; D remains ambiguous. V gave up 6 bases and J gave up 1 base, with 9 bases separating them. CDR3 length equals 12 residues. Germline V gene sequence: CDR1 SQVTM, CDR2 ANQGSEA.